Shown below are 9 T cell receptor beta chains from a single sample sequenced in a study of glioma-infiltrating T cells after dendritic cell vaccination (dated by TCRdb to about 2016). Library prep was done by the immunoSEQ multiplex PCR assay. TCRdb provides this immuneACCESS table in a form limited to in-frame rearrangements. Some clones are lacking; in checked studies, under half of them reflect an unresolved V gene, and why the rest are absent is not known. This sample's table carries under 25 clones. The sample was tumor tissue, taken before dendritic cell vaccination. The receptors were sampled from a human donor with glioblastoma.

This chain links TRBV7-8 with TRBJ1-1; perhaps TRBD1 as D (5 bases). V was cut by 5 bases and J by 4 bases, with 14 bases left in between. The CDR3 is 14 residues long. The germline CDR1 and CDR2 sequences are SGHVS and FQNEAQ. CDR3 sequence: CASSNQGGLTEAFF. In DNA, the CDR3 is TGTGCCAGCAGCAACCAGGGTGGCCTCACTGAAGCTTTCTTT.

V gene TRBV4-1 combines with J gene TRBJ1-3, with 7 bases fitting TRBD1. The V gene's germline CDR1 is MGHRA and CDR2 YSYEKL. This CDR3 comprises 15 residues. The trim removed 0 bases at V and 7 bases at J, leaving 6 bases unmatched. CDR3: CASSQDDRDGNTIYF. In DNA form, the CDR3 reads TGCGCCAGCAGCCAAGATGACAGGGACGGGAACACCATATATTTT.

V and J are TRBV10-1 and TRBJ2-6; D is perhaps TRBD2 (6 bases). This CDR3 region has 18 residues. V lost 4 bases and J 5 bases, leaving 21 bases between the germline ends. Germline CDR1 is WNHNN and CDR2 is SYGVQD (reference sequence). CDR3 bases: TGCGCCAGCAGTGTTCGCGGGATCGCACAAAGTCGGGCCAACGTCCTGACTTTC. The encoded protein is CASSVRGIAQSRANVLTF.

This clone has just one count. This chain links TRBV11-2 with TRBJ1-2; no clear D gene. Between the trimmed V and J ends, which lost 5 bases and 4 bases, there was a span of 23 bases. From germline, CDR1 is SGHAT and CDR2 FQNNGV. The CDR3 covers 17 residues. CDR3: CASSNGGASRKTYGYTF. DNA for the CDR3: TGTGCCAGCAGCAACGGTGGAGCAAGCAGAAAGACCTATGGCTACACCTTC.

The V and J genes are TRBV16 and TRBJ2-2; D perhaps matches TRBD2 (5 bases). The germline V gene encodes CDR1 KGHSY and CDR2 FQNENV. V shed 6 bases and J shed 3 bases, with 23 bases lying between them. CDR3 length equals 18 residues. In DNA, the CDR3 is TGTGCCAGCAGTGATGAGACCTTAGGAGGCGTCGACACCGGGGAGCTGTTTTTT. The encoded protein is CASSDETLGGVDTGELFF.

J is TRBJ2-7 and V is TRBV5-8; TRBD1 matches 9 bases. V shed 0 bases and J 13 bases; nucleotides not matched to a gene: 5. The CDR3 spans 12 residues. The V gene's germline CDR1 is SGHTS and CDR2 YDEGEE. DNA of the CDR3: TGTGCCAGCAGCTTGGCACGGGACAGGGTCTACTTC. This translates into CASSLARDRVYF.

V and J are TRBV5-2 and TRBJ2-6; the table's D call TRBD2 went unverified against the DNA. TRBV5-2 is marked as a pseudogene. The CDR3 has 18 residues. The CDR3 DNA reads TGTGCCAGCAATAACCCGGGAGAGTACACAAGTCGGGCCAACGTCCTGACTTTC. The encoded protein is CASNNPGEYTSRANVLTF.

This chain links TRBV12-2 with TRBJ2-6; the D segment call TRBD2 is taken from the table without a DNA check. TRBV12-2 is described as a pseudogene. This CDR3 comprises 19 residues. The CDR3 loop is CASRFSSTPTQSRANVLTF. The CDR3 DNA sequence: TGTGCAAGTCGCTTTTCGTCGACTCCCACACAAAGTCGGGCCAACGTCCTGACTTTC.

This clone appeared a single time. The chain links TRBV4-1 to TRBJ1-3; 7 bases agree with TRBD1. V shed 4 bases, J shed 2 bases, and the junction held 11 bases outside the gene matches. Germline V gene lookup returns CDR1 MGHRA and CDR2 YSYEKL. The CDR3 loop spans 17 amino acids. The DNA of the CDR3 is TGCGCCAGCAGCCTCACCACCACCCAGGGGGCTGGAAACACCATATATTTT. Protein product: CASSLTTTQGAGNTIYF.